This is a list of T cell receptor beta chains from one sample in a study of PD-L1 blockade in urothelial cancer. Only in-frame clones appear in the TCRdb table, and some are missing; sequencing was by immunoSEQ multiplex PCR. The table shows 130,000 or so clones, with approximately 84% occurring only once. This material consisted of PBMCs, taken around atezolizumab (anti-PD-L1) treatment. The receptors here all came from a man aged 50-59 years with urothelial cancer. Both conserved end residues are part of each CDR3. A D gene is named only where the DNA matches it firmly. Only part of the rows carry a size: once, few, many, or a class if the clone is expanded.

clone size | J gene | V gene | D gene | CDR3 protein | CDR3 DNA
NA | TRBJ2-7 | TRBV10-3 | TRBD1 | CAISGKQGTLRYEQYF | TGTGCCATCAGTGGAAAACAGGGGACGCTTCGCTACGAGCAGTACTTC
NA | TRBJ2-1 | TRBV7-9 | TRBD2 | CASSLLKGEGPYNEQFF | TGTGCCAGCAGCTTACTAAAAGGGGAGGGCCCCTACAATGAGCAGTTCTTC
NA | TRBJ1-4 | TRBV9 | TRBD1 | CASSSAGGLGEKLFF | TGTGCCAGCAGTTCCGCAGGGGGTTTAGGGGAAAAACTGTTTTTT
NA | TRBJ2-1 | TRBV15 | TRBD2 | CATSRDPQKGLAGVNEQFF | TGTGCCACCAGCAGAGATCCCCAAAAAGGGCTAGCGGGAGTTAATGAGCAGTTCTTC
NA | TRBJ2-5 | TRBV2 | NA | CASAGISEETQYF | TGTGCCAGCGCGGGGATATCAGAAGAGACCCAGTACTTC
few | TRBJ1-2 | TRBV9 | NA | CASSPLTETYGYTF | TGTGCCAGCAGCCCCCTGACAGAAACCTATGGCTACACCTTC
NA | TRBJ2-1 | TRBV19 | TRBD1 | CASTRQGDTYNEQFF | TGTGCCAGCACCCGACAGGGGGACACCTACAATGAGCAGTTCTTC
NA | TRBJ2-7 | TRBV5-1 | NA | CASSLAGLLYEQYF | TGCGCCAGCAGCTTGGCAGGGCTGTTGTACGAGCAGTACTTC
NA | TRBJ2-5 | TRBV7-8 | NA | CASSPTGGLIGETQYF | TGTGCCAGCAGCCCAACCGGGGGTTTAATCGGGGAGACCCAGTACTTC
NA | TRBJ2-1 | TRBV28 | TRBD1 | CASSPSWDSQFF | TGTGCCAGCAGTCCGAGTTGGGACAGTCAGTTCTTC
many | TRBJ2-2 | TRBV4-1 | TRBD2 | CASSQGLAGVTGELFF | TGCGCCAGCAGCCAAGGGCTAGCGGGCGTAACCGGGGAGCTGTTTTTT
NA | TRBJ2-3 | TRBV15 | NA | CATSRDPLQGTDTQYF | TGTGCCACCAGCAGAGATCCCCTACAGGGCACAGATACGCAGTATTTT
NA | TRBJ2-1 | TRBV18 | TRBD1 | CASSPPGQGVNNEQFF | TGTGCCAGCTCACCACCCGGGCAGGGGGTGAACAATGAGCAGTTCTTC
NA | TRBJ2-7 | TRBV9 | TRBD1 | CASSYGQGAYEQYF | TGTGCCAGCAGCTACGGACAGGGGGCCTACGAGCAGTACTTC
NA | TRBJ2-1 | TRBV27 | NA | CASSARTYNEQFF | TGTGCCAGCAGTGCCCGAACATACAATGAGCAGTTCTTC
NA | TRBJ1-5 | TRBV28 | NA | CASSLRAPSNQPQHF | TGTGCCAGCAGTTTGAGGGCTCCTAGCAATCAGCCCCAGCATTTT
NA | TRBJ2-7 | TRBV6-6 | TRBD1 | CASSRKGQRGTYEQYF | TGTGCCAGCAGCCGCAAGGGACAGAGAGGCACCTACGAGCAGTACTTC
NA | TRBJ2-2 | TRBV19 | TRBD1 | CATTGTANTGELFF | TGTGCCACCACCGGGACAGCCAACACCGGGGAGCTGTTTTTT